Below are 7 T cell receptor beta chains sequenced from a single sample in a study of blood T cell repertoires in COVID-19 (dated by TCRdb to 2019 to 2021). Library creation used the immunoSEQ multiplex PCR assay. Here the immuneACCESS table is served through TCRdb, limited to in-frame sequences with V and J called. Missing clones are a known gap in these copies; in checked studies unresolved V genes cover under half, and the rest lacks a known reason. In all, the sample holds around 260,000 clones, and around 85% of those were seen once. More than 4% of the sample is taken by the ten largest. Sequencing used PBMCs or T cells enriched from blood (not recorded which). Every receptor here comes from a woman in her twenties or thirties who had recovered from COVID-19.

The gene calls are TRBV15 and TRBJ2-2, with D perhaps matching TRBD2 (5 bases). Trimming removed 3 bases at V and 1 base at J, with 9 bases between. CDR1 and CDR2 (germline): LNHNV, YYDKDF (reference sequence). The CDR3 runs 15 residues. Here the CDR3 DNA reads TGTGCCACCAGCAGGGACTTAGGGAACACCGGGGAGCTGTTTTTT. Translation: CATSRDLGNTGELFF.

The chain carries TRBV10-3 and TRBJ1-3, with a tentative D call TRBD1 (5 bases). CDR3 size: 15 residues. Trimming removed 9 bases from V and 1 base from J, with 16 bases in between. Germline assignment: CDR1 ENHRY and CDR2 SYGVKD. This CDR3 is CAIAEGLMSGNTIYF. In DNA, the CDR3 is TGTGCCATTGCGGAGGGGCTTATGTCTGGAAACACCATATATTTT.

The V gene is TRBV4-1, the J gene TRBJ1-5; TRBD1 might be the D (5 bases). Trimming stripped 0 bases from V and 5 bases from J, with 11 bases between. CDR3 size: 15 residues. The V gene's germline CDR1 is MGHRA and CDR2 YSYEKL. CDR3 sequence reads: CASSQEPGGDQPQHF. In nucleotides, the CDR3 is TGCGCCAGCAGCCAAGAACCGGGGGGGGATCAGCCCCAGCATTTT.

The V call is TRBV10-3, the J call TRBJ1-5, with 7 bases identical to TRBD1. V shed 4 bases and J 2 bases; nucleotides not matched to a gene: 8. Per germline, CDR1 ENHRY and CDR2 SYGVKD. The CDR3 covers 16 residues. In DNA, the CDR3 is TGTGCCATCAGTGGACAGGGCTCGGGCGGCAATCAGCCCCAGCATTTT. It specifies CAISGQGSGGNQPQHF.

The rearrangement uses TRBV4-1 and TRBJ1-6; 9 nucleotides match TRBD1. In germline, CDR1 is MGHRA, CDR2 YSYEKL. Trimming removed 0 bases from V and 0 bases from J; junction bases left unmatched: 6. The CDR3 runs to 19 residues. CDR3 in DNA: TGCGCCAGCAGCCAAGACCGGGACAGGGCCAGCTCCTATAATTCACCCCTCCACTTT. Translated, it gives CASSQDRDRASSYNSPLHF.

This clone was counted a single time. The chain joins TRBV7-3 to TRBJ2-7, with TRBD2 identical over 8 bases. This CDR3 has 15 residues. Germline trimming cut 6 bases from V and 2 bases from J; bases unmatched to any gene: 9. The germline V gene encodes CDR1 SGHTA and CDR2 FQGTGA. DNA for the CDR3: TGTGCCAGCAGTTACCTCCCGGGACTAGCCTACGAGCAGTACTTC. Its translation: CASSYLPGLAYEQYF.

This sequence joins TRBV28 and TRBJ2-7, with 9 bases that match TRBD1. The CDR3 extends over 16 amino acids. With 7 bases clipped from V and 1 base from J, the junction kept 11 bases outside the gene matches. The germline V gene encodes CDR1 MDHEN and CDR2 SYDVKM. DNA for the CDR3: TGTGCCAGCACCCTAACGGACAGGGGAAATTCCTACGAGCAGTACTTC. This codes for CASTLTDRGNSYEQYF. The full variable domain, rest sourced from reference TRBV28 and TRBJ2-7, is DVKVTQSSRYLVKRTGEKVFLECVQDMDHENMFWYRQDPGLGLRLIYFSYDVKMKEKGDIPEGYSVSREKKERFSLILESASTNQTSMYLCASTLTDRGNSYEQYFGPGTRLTVT.